These T cell receptor beta chains were read from a single sample in a study of beta chain features in type 1 diabetes. Clones were sequenced by immunoSEQ multiplex PCR, and TCRdb holds only the in-frame ones, with some missing. The sample holds 600,000 or so clones, roughly 12% seen once. Input material: naive CD4+ T cells from blood. The receptors shown here come from a man aged 25 to 40 with type 1 diabetes. Each CDR3 is given with its conserved first and last residue. Each record gives: J gene, clone size, V gene, D gene, CDR3 DNA, CDR3 protein. The D gene is left open where the match is weak. Part of the rows lack a size; the others show once, few, many or a class for expanded clones.

TRBJ1-5 once TRBV27 TRBD1 TGTGCCAGCACGACGAGACAGGGCGGCAATCAGCCCCAGCATTTT CASTTRQGGNQPQHF
TRBJ2-6 . TRBV18 TRBD1 TGTGCCAGCTCACCCATCGTTTCCGGGACAGGGGCTCTCTCTGGGGCCAACGTCCTGACTTTC CASSPIVSGTGALSGANVLTF
TRBJ2-5 few TRBV30 TRBD2 TGTGCCTGGAGTGTAAAAGCGGGGGATCAAGAGACCCAGTACTTC CAWSVKAGDQETQYF
TRBJ2-2 . TRBV5-1 TRBD1 TGCGCCAGCAGCTTCGGACAGGGGAACACCGGGGAGCTGTTTTTT CASSFGQGNTGELFF
TRBJ2-5 few TRBV6-6 TRBD1 TGTGCCAGCAGTTTCCCAGGGGGAGAGACCCAGTACTTC CASSFPGGETQYF
TRBJ1-6 . TRBV6-5 . TGTGCCAGCGGGCGGATTTCACCCCTCCACTTT CASGRISPLHF
TRBJ2-7 few TRBV6-5 . TGTGCCAGCAGCCCCTCGAGGCAAGAGCAGTACTTC CASSPSRQEQYF
TRBJ2-7 . TRBV28 . TGTGCCAGCAGTCAGCAGTACGAGCAGTACTTC CASSQQYEQYF
TRBJ2-1 many TRBV5-4 . TGTGCCAGCAAGGTCGCTAGTCGTCCTGAGCAGTTCTTC CASKVASRPEQFF
TRBJ1-1 few TRBV7-9 . TGTGCCAGCAGCCCTGGACAGACGAACACTGAAGCTTTCTTT CASSPGQTNTEAFF
TRBJ2-5 few TRBV11-1 . TGTGCCAGCTCAGAAGGCACCGCGTACCAAGAGACCCAGTACTTC CASSEGTAYQETQYF
TRBJ2-3 few TRBV6-6 TRBD1 TGTGCCAGCAGTTTCTCGGACAGGGGAACAGATACGCAGTATTTT CASSFSDRGTDTQYF
TRBJ1-4 . TRBV5-1 . TGCGCCAGCAGCTTGCGGCAGGGTAATGAAAAACTGTTTTTT CASSLRQGNEKLFF
TRBJ2-1 few TRBV15 . TGTGCCACCAGCCCGACTACTAACTCCTACAATGAGCAGTTCTTC CATSPTTNSYNEQFF
TRBJ2-2 few TRBV4-2 . TGTGCCAGCAGCCAACAGGGCGAGGGGTCCGGGGAGCTGTTTTTT CASSQQGEGSGELFF
TRBJ1-3 . TRBV6-1 . TGTGCCAGCAGTGAAGCGCTCTCTGGAAACACCATATATTTT CASSEALSGNTIYF
TRBJ2-7 . TRBV10-3 . TGTGCCATCAGTGAGGTCTACTACTACGAGCAGTACTTC CAISEVYYYEQYF
TRBJ2-3 . TRBV9 . TGTGCCAGCAGCGCCCCAGAGAAGGGGTGGAGGTCAGATACGCAGTATTTT CASSAPEKGWRSDTQYF
TRBJ1-6 . TRBV4-3 . TGCGCCAGCAGCCAAGGTCGTGGAGGTAATTCACCCCTCCACTTT CASSQGRGGNSPLHF
TRBJ2-1 . TRBV7-9 . TGTGCCAGCAGTCCGCGGGGTCAACCTCCCTACAATGAGCAGTTCTTC CASSPRGQPPYNEQFF